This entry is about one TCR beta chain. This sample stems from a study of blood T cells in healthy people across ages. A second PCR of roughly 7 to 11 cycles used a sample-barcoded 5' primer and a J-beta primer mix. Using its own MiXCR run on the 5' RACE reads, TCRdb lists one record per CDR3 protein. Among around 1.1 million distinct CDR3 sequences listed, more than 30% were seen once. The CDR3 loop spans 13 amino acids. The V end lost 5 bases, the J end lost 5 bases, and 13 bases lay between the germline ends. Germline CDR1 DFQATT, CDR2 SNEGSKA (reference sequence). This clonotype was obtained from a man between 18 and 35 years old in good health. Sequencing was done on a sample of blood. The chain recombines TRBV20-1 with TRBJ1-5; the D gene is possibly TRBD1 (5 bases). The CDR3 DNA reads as TGCAGTGCTGAGGGTGGAGGGGATCAGCCCCAGCATTTT. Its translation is CSAEGGGDQPQHF.